A single sample is the source of the 4 T cell receptor beta chains below, sequenced in a study of cytomegalovirus exposure and HLA in healthy donors. PCR amplification relied on 60 Vbeta primers (plus 13 Jbeta primers). The data were produced by immunoSEQ multiplex PCR, yet TCRdb's version contains in-frame clones alone and is incomplete. The top ten hold approximately 3.7% of the sample, which has around 75,000 clones, approximately 78% seen once. The sample was PBMCs. These receptors were taken from a man aged 35 to 55 in good health and CMV-seronegative.

This clone occurred a few times. The CDR3 loop is CASSQEPAPGNTEAFF. The DNA of the CDR3 is TGTGCCAGCAGCCAAGAACCCGCGCCAGGTAACACTGAAGCTTTCTTT. V and J are TRBV4-2 and TRBJ1-1; D gene ambiguous. The CDR3 has 16 amino acids. The germline V and J ends were trimmed by 0 bases and 2 bases, with 13 bases remaining between them. Per the germline V gene, CDR1 is LGHNA and CDR2 is YNFKEQ.

The gene calls are TRBV27 and TRBJ1-4, with 7 bases identical to TRBD1. The trim removed 5 bases at V and 3 bases at J, leaving 9 bases unmatched. The CDR3 totals 16 residues. Germline V gene sequence: CDR1 MNHEY, CDR2 SMNVEV (reference sequence). CDR3 residues: CASSLGPGTANEKLFF. DNA for the CDR3: TGTGCCAGCAGTCTAGGGCCAGGGACAGCTAATGAAAAACTGTTTTTT.

V usage is TRBV29-1 and J usage is TRBJ2-5, with D tentatively TRBD1 (5 bases). The CDR3 length is 12 residues. V was clipped by 3 bases and J by 2 bases, with 7 bases between them. CDR1 SQVTM and CDR2 ANQGSEA come from the germline V gene. CDR3 residues: CSVDRQQETQYF. The CDR3 DNA reads TGCAGCGTTGATAGACAGCAAGAGACCCAGTACTTC.

The chain joins TRBV28 to TRBJ1-2; a weak D match, TRBD1 (6 bases). Trimming stripped 1 base from V and 3 bases from J, with 12 bases between. The CDR3 contains 15 residues. CDR1 and CDR2 (germline): MDHEN, SYDVKM. CDR3 amino acids: CASSLSWGGYYGYTF. DNA of the CDR3: TGTGCCAGCAGTTTATCGTGGGGGGGCTACTATGGCTACACCTTC.